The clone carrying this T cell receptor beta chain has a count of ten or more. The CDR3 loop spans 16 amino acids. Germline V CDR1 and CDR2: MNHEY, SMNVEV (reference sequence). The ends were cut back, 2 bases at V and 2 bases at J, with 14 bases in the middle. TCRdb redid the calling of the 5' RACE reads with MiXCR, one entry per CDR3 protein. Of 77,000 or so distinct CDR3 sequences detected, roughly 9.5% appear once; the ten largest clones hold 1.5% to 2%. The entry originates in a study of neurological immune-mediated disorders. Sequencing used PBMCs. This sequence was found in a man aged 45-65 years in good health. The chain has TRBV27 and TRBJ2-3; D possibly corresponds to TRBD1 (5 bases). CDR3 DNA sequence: TGTGCCAGCAGTTTAGGGGCCTCAGGTCCCACAGATACGCAGTATTTT. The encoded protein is CASSLGASGPTDTQYF.